Listed below are T cell receptor beta chains from one sample, sequenced in a study of T cell responses to AZD1222 COVID-19 vaccine. Assay: immunoSEQ multiplex PCR; the TCRdb copy retains only in-frame clones and omits some. The table includes under 150,000 clones, about 92% detected once. The starting material was peripheral blood, obtained on day 0 of AZD1222 vaccination. These receptors were obtained from an adult in good health. The CDR3 runs from the conserved cysteine through the conserved F or W. Fields, in order: clone size, D gene, J gene, V gene, CDR3 DNA, CDR3 protein. D genes are given only for firm matches. Size tells how often a clone was seen (once, few, many) or the class of an expanded clone, and some rows leave it out.

size: once; D: -; J: TRBJ2-7; V: TRBV19; DNA: TGTGCCAGTAGTATAGATCCCCGCGGCAGCTCCTACGAGCAGTACTTC; CDR3: CASSIDPRGSSYEQYF
size: -; D: -; J: TRBJ1-4; V: TRBV13; DNA: TGTGCCAGCAGCCAGCGACAGCGCAATGAAAAACTGTTTTTT; CDR3: CASSQRQRNEKLFF
size: -; D: TRBD2; J: TRBJ2-1; V: TRBV14; DNA: TGTGCCAGCAGCCAAGATGCGGGAGGGTACTACAATGAGCAGTTCTTC; CDR3: CASSQDAGGYYNEQFF
size: once; D: -; J: TRBJ1-1; V: TRBV7-6; DNA: TGTGCCAGCAGCCGCGGGAGCTGGGGGACTGAAGCTTTCTTT; CDR3: CASSRGSWGTEAFF
size: once; D: -; J: TRBJ1-2; V: TRBV7-9; DNA: TGTGCCAGCCCCTCCTACACCTTC; CDR3: CASPSYTF
size: -; D: TRBD1; J: TRBJ1-2; V: TRBV5-1; DNA: TGCGCCAGCAGCCCGACAGGGGGTAACTATGGCTACACCTTC; CDR3: CASSPTGGNYGYTF
size: few; D: -; J: TRBJ1-6; V: TRBV7-9; DNA: TGTGCCAGCAGCTTACGGGACCCGCGCCATAATTCACCCCTCCACTTT; CDR3: CASSLRDPRHNSPLHF
size: -; D: -; J: TRBJ1-1; V: TRBV12-3/TRBV12-4; DNA: TGTGCCAGCAGTTTCTCAGGGGCTGAAGCTTTCTTT; CDR3: CASSFSGAEAFF
size: -; D: -; J: TRBJ2-1; V: TRBV5-1; DNA: TGCGCCAGCAGCTTGGATGAGACCAACAATGAGCAGTTCTTC; CDR3: CASSLDETNNEQFF
size: -; D: -; J: TRBJ1-2; V: TRBV3-1/TRBV3-2; DNA: TGTGCCAGCAGCCAAGATCCAGGGGAGGGAGCCTATGGCTACACCTTC; CDR3: CASSQDPGEGAYGYTF
size: once; D: TRBD1; J: TRBJ1-2; V: TRBV6-5; DNA: TGTGCCAGCACCCGGACAGGGTATGGCTACACCTTC; CDR3: CASTRTGYGYTF
size: -; D: -; J: TRBJ1-1; V: TRBV7-2; DNA: TGTGCCAGCAGCTTTCAGGGTATTGGGTCTGAAGCTTTCTTT; CDR3: CASSFQGIGSEAFF
size: -; D: -; J: TRBJ1-2; V: TRBV7-9; DNA: TGTGCCAGCAGCTCCCCGAGTGGGGGTGGGGACTATGGCTACACCTTC; CDR3: CASSSPSGGGDYGYTF
size: -; D: TRBD1; J: TRBJ1-6; V: TRBV6-5; DNA: TGTGCCAGCAGGAGGGACAGGGGTAATTCACCCCTCCACTTT; CDR3: CASRRDRGNSPLHF
size: -; D: TRBD2; J: TRBJ2-1; V: TRBV7-3; DNA: TGTGCCAGCAGCTTAACGGGCGGGAGCTCCTACAATGAGCAGTTCTTC; CDR3: CASSLTGGSSYNEQFF
size: -; D: TRBD2; J: TRBJ2-5; V: TRBV6-5; DNA: TGTGCCAGCAGTTACTCCCGACTAGCGGGGACTAAGCCCCAGTACTTC; CDR3: CASSYSRLAGTKPQYF
size: -; D: TRBD2; J: TRBJ2-1; V: TRBV2; DNA: TGTGCCAGCACGCCGGGGACTAGCGGGAACTATGAGCAGTTCTTC; CDR3: CASTPGTSGNYEQFF
size: -; D: -; J: TRBJ1-1; V: TRBV5-5; DNA: TGTGCCAGCAGCATCCTTGGGGCTGAAGCTTTCTTT; CDR3: CASSILGAEAFF
size: -; D: -; J: TRBJ2-3; V: TRBV5-1; DNA: TGCGCCAGCAGCTACCCCTCTAGCACAGATACGCAGTATTTT; CDR3: CASSYPSSTDTQYF
size: -; D: TRBD2; J: TRBJ2-1; V: TRBV10-3; DNA: TGTGCCATCAGTGAGTCGACTGAGACTAGCGGGATATACAATGAGCAGTTCTTC; CDR3: CAISESTETSGIYNEQFF
size: -; D: TRBD1; J: TRBJ1-5; V: TRBV5-8; DNA: TGTGCCAGCAGCCCCGGGACAGGGGCCTTCAATCAGCCCCAGCATTTT; CDR3: CASSPGTGAFNQPQHF
size: -; D: -; J: TRBJ1-2; V: TRBV5-6; DNA: TGTGCCAGCAGCTTGGAGGGCTATGGCTACACCTTC; CDR3: CASSLEGYGYTF
size: -; D: -; J: TRBJ2-4; V: TRBV7-2; DNA: TGTGCCAGCAGCTCTGTTTTTGGTATAGGAAACATTCAGTACTTC; CDR3: CASSSVFGIGNIQYF
size: -; D: TRBD1; J: TRBJ2-5; V: TRBV27; DNA: TGTGCCAGCACCCCTCATAGGGGGACAGGGGACCCTTACCAAGAGACCCAGTACTTC; CDR3: CASTPHRGTGDPYQETQYF
size: -; D: -; J: TRBJ1-1; V: TRBV29-1; DNA: TGCAGCGTTCAAGACTACACTGAAGCTTTCTTT; CDR3: CSVQDYTEAFF
size: once; D: -; J: TRBJ1-5; V: TRBV19; DNA: TGTGCCAGTAGGGTACCTGGACAACAGCCCCAGCATTTT; CDR3: CASRVPGQQPQHF
size: -; D: TRBD2; J: TRBJ2-7; V: TRBV4-2; DNA: TGTGCCAGCAGCCAAGAGCGGGAGCCCTACGAGCAGTACTTC; CDR3: CASSQEREPYEQYF
size: -; D: -; J: TRBJ1-1; V: TRBV6-5; DNA: TGTGCCAGCACCCTCCAGGGCTTGTCTTTCTTT; CDR3: CASTLQGLSFF
size: -; D: TRBD2; J: TRBJ2-3; V: TRBV11-2; DNA: TGTGCCAGCAGTCCTGGCCGACTAGCGGGGGGCACAGATACGCAGTATTTT; CDR3: CASSPGRLAGGTDTQYF
size: -; D: TRBD2; J: TRBJ2-7; V: TRBV7-3; DNA: TGTGCCAGCAGCTTAACCCCTAGCGGGGTCTACGAGCAGTACTTC; CDR3: CASSLTPSGVYEQYF
size: -; D: -; J: TRBJ1-3; V: TRBV6-6; DNA: TGTGCCAGCAGTCCCCCCAGCTCTGGAAACACCATATATTTT; CDR3: CASSPPSSGNTIYF
size: -; D: -; J: TRBJ1-2; V: TRBV19; DNA: TGTGCCAGTAGTCGCGGGGGTACTAACTATGGCTACACCTTC; CDR3: CASSRGGTNYGYTF
size: -; D: -; J: TRBJ1-2; V: TRBV9; DNA: TGTGCCAGCAGCGATCCGGCTAACTATGGCTACACCTTC; CDR3: CASSDPANYGYTF
size: once; D: -; J: TRBJ1-1; V: TRBV6-2/TRBV6-3; DNA: TGTGCCAGCAGTCCACAGGCGTTGAACACTGAAGCTTTCTTT; CDR3: CASSPQALNTEAFF
size: -; D: TRBD2; J: TRBJ2-3; V: TRBV5-8; DNA: TGTGCCAGCAGCTCCGAGACTAGCGGGATGGCTCTTGATACGCAGTATTTT; CDR3: CASSSETSGMALDTQYF
size: -; D: TRBD1; J: TRBJ1-1; V: TRBV12-3/TRBV12-4; DNA: TGTGCCAGCAGTCAGACAGGGGGCACTGAAGCTTTCTTT; CDR3: CASSQTGGTEAFF
size: -; D: -; J: TRBJ2-6; V: TRBV3-1/TRBV3-2; DNA: TGTGCCAGCAGCCTACGGAGAGGCAGCCTTAGCTCTGGGGCCAACGTCCTGACTTTC; CDR3: CASSLRRGSLSSGANVLTF
size: -; D: -; J: TRBJ1-1; V: TRBV19; DNA: TGTGCCAGTAGTATTAGGCCTACAGCGGACATGAACACTGAAGCTTTCTTT; CDR3: CASSIRPTADMNTEAFF
size: once; D: TRBD2; J: TRBJ2-7; V: TRBV2; DNA: TGTGCCAGCAGTGAGAGCACTAGCGGGAGCCACGAGCAGTACTTC; CDR3: CASSESTSGSHEQYF
size: -; D: -; J: TRBJ2-2; V: TRBV5-1; DNA: TGCGCCAGCAGCTCTACCTCTCTCCGCGCGAACACCGGGGAGCTGTTTTTT; CDR3: CASSSTSLRANTGELFF
size: -; D: TRBD2; J: TRBJ2-1; V: TRBV24-1; DNA: TGTGCCACCAGTGACCCCGCTAGCGGGAGATACAATGAGCAGTTCTTC; CDR3: CATSDPASGRYNEQFF
size: few; D: -; J: TRBJ1-5; V: TRBV19; DNA: TGTGCCAGTAGTCCCTGGGGTCAGCCCCAGCATTTT; CDR3: CASSPWGQPQHF
size: once; D: TRBD1; J: TRBJ1-1; V: TRBV5-1; DNA: TGCGCCAGCAGCCCCGGACAGGGGCCTGAAGCTTTCTTT; CDR3: CASSPGQGPEAFF
size: -; D: TRBD2; J: TRBJ2-2; V: TRBV7-6; DNA: TGTGCCAGCAGCTTAGCGAGGGGACTAGCGATTTCTACCGGGGAGCTGTTTTTT; CDR3: CASSLARGLAISTGELFF
size: -; D: -; J: TRBJ1-6; V: TRBV7-5; DNA: TGTGCCAGAAGCTCAAGGGACAGGCCTTATAATTCACCCCTCCACTTT; CDR3: CARSSRDRPYNSPLHF
size: -; D: TRBD1; J: TRBJ1-1; V: TRBV5-1; DNA: TGCGCCAGCAGCTTTTTGGGGAGCCGGACAGGTGGGACTGAAGCTTTCTTT; CDR3: CASSFLGSRTGGTEAFF
size: -; D: -; J: TRBJ2-5; V: TRBV2; DNA: TGTGCCAGCAGTTTCCAGGGGTTCATAGAGACCCAGTACTTC; CDR3: CASSFQGFIETQYF
size: -; D: -; J: TRBJ1-2; V: TRBV19; DNA: TGTGCCACTTCCCGGAAGGCCTCAACAGGAACCTATGGCTACACCTTC; CDR3: CATSRKASTGTYGYTF